This entry lists 4 T cell receptor beta chains sequenced from one sample in a study of blood T cell repertoires in COVID-19. Libraries were prepared by immunoSEQ multiplex PCR; TCRdb keeps only in-frame clonotypes and omits some of them. This table holds about 250,000 clones, roughly 86% found once. The specimen sequenced was PBMCs or T cells enriched from blood (not recorded which). All receptors derive from a woman aged 25 to 45 with acute COVID-19.

The chain has TRBV7-2 and TRBJ1-5; D is possibly TRBD1 (5 bases). The CDR3 length is 15 residues. Germline V gene sequence: CDR1 SGHTA, CDR2 FQGNSA. Trimming pared 3 bases from V and 3 bases from J, leaving 12 bases between. The CDR3 reads CASSLVGVNNQPQHF. CDR3 bases: TGTGCCAGCAGCTTGGTAGGGGTAAACAATCAGCCCCAGCATTTT.

This clone was picked up a small number of times. V is TRBV3-1 (or the pseudogene TRBV3-2) and J is TRBJ1-2; no clear D. Looked up from germline, CDR1 is LGHDT and CDR2 is YNNKEL (reference sequence). V gave up 0 bases and J gave up 5 bases, with 13 bases separating them. This CDR3 is 15 amino acids long. CDR3 sequence reads: CASSQDYRTTYGYTF. For the CDR3, the DNA is TGTGCCAGCAGCCAAGATTACCGAACCACTTATGGCTACACCTTC.

This clone was seen just once. J is TRBJ2-3 and V is TRBV7-9; D call uncertain. CDR1 is SEHNR and CDR2 is FQNEAQ in the germline V gene (reference sequence). The CDR3 length is 12 residues. V lost 5 bases, J lost 6 bases, and 9 bases lay in between. This chain's CDR3 is CASSPLRDTQYF. The CDR3 DNA follows: TGTGCCAGCAGCCCCCTGCGGGATACGCAGTATTTT.

V gene TRBV5-8 combines with J gene TRBJ1-6, with 8 bases matching TRBD1. V lost 4 bases and J lost 10; bases outside the gene matches: 7. This CDR3 region has 14 residues. Germline CDR1 reads SGHTS; CDR2 reads YDEGEE. CDR3 region: CASSIGQGGSPLHF. CDR3 nucleotides: TGTGCCAGCAGCATCGGACAGGGCGGATCACCCCTCCACTTT.